This T cell receptor beta chain was sequenced during a study of Graves' ophthalmopathy and Graves' hyperthyroidism. Study-wide results and limits: A model built from 13 signatures distinguished ophthalmopathy from stable hyperthyroidism with roughly 90% sensitivity and approximately 82% specificity. Blood also contained most of the expanded thyroid clonotypes above 0.001 frequency.

There are many counts of this clonotype. The antigen remains undetermined. CDR3 regions of TCR beta were amplified from RNA transcripts. HTBI-primed first-round RT-PCR preceded second-round multiplex PCR. Using its own MiXCR run on the multiplex PCR reads, TCRdb lists one record per CDR3 protein. The data contain about 220,000 distinct CDR3 sequences, about a fifth of them singletons. Presentation of ophthalmopathy in the donors involved moderate-to-severe activity, CAS ≥3, NOSPECS ≥4 and a duration under 3 months. The V and J ends lost 3 bases and 4 bases, in that order; junction bases with no gene match: 9. CDR3 length equals 16 residues.

The chain employs TRBV12-3 or TRBV12-4 and TRBJ2-3, with TRBD2 matching 8 bases. The source is a woman aged 50 to 60 with Graves' ophthalmopathy. The material sequenced was peripheral blood. DNA of the CDR3: TGTGCCAGCAGTTTTTGGACGGGAGGGCCCCCAGATACGCAGTATTTT. Protein: CASSFWTGGPPDTQYF.